What follows describes a single T cell receptor (beta chain). The antigen is unknown. This sample is part of a study of monozygotic twins with inflammatory bowel disease. Findings of the study overall: Evidence did not back any single strong signal or clonotype linked to IBD. For IBD patients, clonotypes shared with others were fewer than for healthy twins, especially with disease activity.

The CDR3 length is 14 residues. Germline V gene data show CDR1 as LGHDT and CDR2 as YNNKEL (reference sequence). TCRdb reprocessed the 5' RACE reads and stores each CDR3 protein as one record, lacking DNA. This table lists under 350,000 distinct CDR3 sequences. The sequenced sample consisted of blood. The origin of this receptor is a human donor with ulcerative colitis or Crohn's disease, or a healthy co-twin of an affected twin (not recorded which). This chain uses TRBV3-1 with TRBJ2-5. The CDR3 sequence is CASSQGWLSETQYF.